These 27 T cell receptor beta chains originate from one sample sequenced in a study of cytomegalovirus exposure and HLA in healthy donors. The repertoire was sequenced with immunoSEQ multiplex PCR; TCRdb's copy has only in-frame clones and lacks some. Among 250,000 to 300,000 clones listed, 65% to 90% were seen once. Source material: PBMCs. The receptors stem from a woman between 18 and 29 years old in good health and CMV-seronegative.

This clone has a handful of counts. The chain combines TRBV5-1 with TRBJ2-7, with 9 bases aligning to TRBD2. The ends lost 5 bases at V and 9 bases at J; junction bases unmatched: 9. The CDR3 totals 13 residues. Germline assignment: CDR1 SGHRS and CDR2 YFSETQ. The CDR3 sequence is CASRLAGRQGQYF. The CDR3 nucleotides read TGCGCCAGCAGACTAGCGGGTAGGCAGGGGCAGTACTTC.

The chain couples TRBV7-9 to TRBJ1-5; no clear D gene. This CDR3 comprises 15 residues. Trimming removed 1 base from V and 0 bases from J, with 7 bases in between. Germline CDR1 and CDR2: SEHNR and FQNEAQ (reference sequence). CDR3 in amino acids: CASSLGQVSNQPQHF. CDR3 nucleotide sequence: TGTGCCAGCAGCTTAGGACAAGTTAGCAATCAGCCCCAGCATTTT. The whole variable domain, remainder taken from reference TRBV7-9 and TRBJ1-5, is DTGVSQNPRHKITKRGQNVTFRCDPISEHNRLYWYRQTLGQGPEFLTYFQNEAQLEKSRLLSDRFSAERPKGSFSTLEIQRTEQGDSAMYLCASSLGQVSNQPQHFGDGTRLSIL.

The DNA of the CDR3 is TGTGCCAGCAGGACTTTTGGGTACAATGAGCAGTTCTTC. Its translation: CASRTFGYNEQFF. V gene TRBV6-1 combines with J gene TRBJ2-1; D gene unclear. Trimming removed 6 bases from V and 4 bases from J, with 10 bases in between. The CDR3 runs to 13 residues. In germline, CDR1 is MNHNS, CDR2 SASEGT.

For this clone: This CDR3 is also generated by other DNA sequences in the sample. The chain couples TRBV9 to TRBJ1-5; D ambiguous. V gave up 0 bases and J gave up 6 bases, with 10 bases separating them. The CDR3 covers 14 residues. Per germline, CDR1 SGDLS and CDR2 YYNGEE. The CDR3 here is CASSVGGGSQPQHF. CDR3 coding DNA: TGTGCCAGCAGCGTAGGGGGAGGCAGTCAGCCCCAGCATTTT. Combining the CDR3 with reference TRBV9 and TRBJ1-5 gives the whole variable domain DSGVTQTPKHLITATGQRVTLRCSPRSGDLSVYWYQQSLDQGLQFLIQYYNGEERAKGNILERFSAQQFPDLHSELNLSSLELGDSALYFCASSVGGGSQPQHFGDGTRLSIL.

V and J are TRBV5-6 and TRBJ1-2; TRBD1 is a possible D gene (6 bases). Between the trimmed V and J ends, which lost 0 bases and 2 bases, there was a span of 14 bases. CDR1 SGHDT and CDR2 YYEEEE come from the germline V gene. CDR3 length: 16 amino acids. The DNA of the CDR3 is TGTGCCAGCAGCTTGGCGAGGCAGGGGTTGAACTATGGCTACACCTTC. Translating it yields CASSLARQGLNYGYTF.

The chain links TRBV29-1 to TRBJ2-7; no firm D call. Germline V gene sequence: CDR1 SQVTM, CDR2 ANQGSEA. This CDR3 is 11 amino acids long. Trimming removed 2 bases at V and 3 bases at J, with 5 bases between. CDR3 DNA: TGCAGCGTTGAATCGGGCTACGAGCAGTACTTC. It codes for CSVESGYEQYF.

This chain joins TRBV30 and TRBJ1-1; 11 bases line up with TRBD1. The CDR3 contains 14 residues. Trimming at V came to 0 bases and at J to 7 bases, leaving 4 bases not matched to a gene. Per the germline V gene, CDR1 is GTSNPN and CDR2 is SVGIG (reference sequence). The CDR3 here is CAWSVGQGAYEAFF. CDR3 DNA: TGTGCCTGGAGTGTAGGACAGGGGGCCTATGAAGCTTTCTTT.

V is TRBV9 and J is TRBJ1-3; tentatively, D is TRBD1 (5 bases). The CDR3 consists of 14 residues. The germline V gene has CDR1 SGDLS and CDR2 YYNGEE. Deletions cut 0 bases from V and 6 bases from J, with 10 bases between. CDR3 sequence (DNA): TGTGCCAGCAGCGTAGTCGGGGGTTCAAACACCATATATTTT. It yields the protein CASSVVGGSNTIYF.

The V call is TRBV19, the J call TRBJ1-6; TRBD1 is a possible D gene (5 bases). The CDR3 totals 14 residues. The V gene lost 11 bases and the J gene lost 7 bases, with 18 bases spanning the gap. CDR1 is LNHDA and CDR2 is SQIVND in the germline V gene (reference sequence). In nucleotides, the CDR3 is TGTGCCGGGGGGGGTGCGTTTCCGAATTCACCCCTCCACTTT. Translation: CAGGGAFPNSPLHF.

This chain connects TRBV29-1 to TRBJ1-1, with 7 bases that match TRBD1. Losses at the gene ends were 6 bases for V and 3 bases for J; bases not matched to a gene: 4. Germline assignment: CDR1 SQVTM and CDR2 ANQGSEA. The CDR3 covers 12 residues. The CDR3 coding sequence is TGCAGCGTGCGGCAGGGGGACACTGAAGCTTTCTTT. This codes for CSVRQGDTEAFF.

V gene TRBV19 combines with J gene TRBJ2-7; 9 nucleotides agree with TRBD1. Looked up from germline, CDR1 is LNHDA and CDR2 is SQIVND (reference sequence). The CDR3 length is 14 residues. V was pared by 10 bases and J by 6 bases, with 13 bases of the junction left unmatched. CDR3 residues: CATSPGQGPFEQYF. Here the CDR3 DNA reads TGTGCCACTAGCCCGGGACAGGGCCCCTTCGAGCAGTACTTC. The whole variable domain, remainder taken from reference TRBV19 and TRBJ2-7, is DGGITQSPKYLFRKEGQNVTLSCEQNLNHDAMYWYRQDPGQGLRLIYYSQIVNDFQKGDIAEGYSVSREKKESFPLTVTSAQKNPTAFYLCATSPGQGPFEQYFGPGTRLTVT.

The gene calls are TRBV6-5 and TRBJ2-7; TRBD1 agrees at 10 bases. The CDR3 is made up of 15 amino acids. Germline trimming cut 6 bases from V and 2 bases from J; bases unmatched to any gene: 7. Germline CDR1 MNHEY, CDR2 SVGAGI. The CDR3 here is CASSKTGTGAYEQYF. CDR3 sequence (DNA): TGTGCCAGCAGCAAAACCGGGACAGGGGCCTACGAGCAGTACTTC.

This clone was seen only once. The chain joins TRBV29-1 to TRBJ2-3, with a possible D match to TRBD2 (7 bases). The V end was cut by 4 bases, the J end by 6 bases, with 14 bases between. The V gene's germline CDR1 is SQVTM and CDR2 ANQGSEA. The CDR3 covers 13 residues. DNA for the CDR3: TGCAGCGTTGGGGGGGGCCGGTGGGATACGCAGTATTTT. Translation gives CSVGGGRWDTQYF.

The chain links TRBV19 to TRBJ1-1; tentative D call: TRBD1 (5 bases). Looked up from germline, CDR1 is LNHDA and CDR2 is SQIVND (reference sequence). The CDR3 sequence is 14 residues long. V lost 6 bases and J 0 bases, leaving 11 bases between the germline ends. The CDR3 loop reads CASRPQVLNTEAFF. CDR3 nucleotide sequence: TGTGCCAGTAGGCCACAGGTTTTGAACACTGAAGCTTTCTTT.

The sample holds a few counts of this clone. This chain's CDR3 is CAWDRGSLPYGYTF. For the CDR3, the DNA is TGTGCCTGGGACAGGGGCTCCCTCCCCTATGGCTACACCTTC. The V gene is TRBV30, the J gene TRBJ1-2, with 8 positions matching TRBD1. The germline CDR1 and CDR2 sequences are GTSNPN and SVGIG (reference sequence). This CDR3 contains 14 residues. Trimming took 5 bases from V and 4 from J; bases not matched to a gene: 9.

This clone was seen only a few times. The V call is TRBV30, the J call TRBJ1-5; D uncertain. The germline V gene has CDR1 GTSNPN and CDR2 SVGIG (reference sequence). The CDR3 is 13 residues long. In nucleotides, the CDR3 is TGTGCTGCCGAAGTCCTCGCAGGCCAGCCCCAGCATTTT. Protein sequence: CAAEVLAGQPQHF.

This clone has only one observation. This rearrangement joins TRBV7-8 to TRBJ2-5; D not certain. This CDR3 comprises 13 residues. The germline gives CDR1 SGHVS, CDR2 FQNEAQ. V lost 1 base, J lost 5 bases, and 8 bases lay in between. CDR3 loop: CASSLGSRETQYF. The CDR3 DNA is TGTGCCAGCAGCTTAGGATCCCGGGAGACCCAGTACTTC.

DNA for the CDR3: TGTGCCACCCGGTCAGGGGAGGGCTATGGCTACACCTTC. Protein product: CATRSGEGYGYTF. This chain links TRBV5-4 with TRBJ1-2; D might be TRBD1 (6 bases). V was cut by 9 bases and J by 4 bases, with 16 bases left in between. Germline V gene lookup returns CDR1 SGHNT and CDR2 YYREEE (reference sequence). The CDR3 totals 13 residues. The complete variable domain, with remaining parts taken from reference TRBV5-4 and TRBJ1-2, reads ETGVTQSPTHLIKTRGQQVTLRCSSQSGHNTVSWYQQALGQGPQFIFQYYREEENGRGNFPPRFSGLQFPNYSSELNVNALELDDSALYLCATRSGEGYGYTFGSGTRLTVV.

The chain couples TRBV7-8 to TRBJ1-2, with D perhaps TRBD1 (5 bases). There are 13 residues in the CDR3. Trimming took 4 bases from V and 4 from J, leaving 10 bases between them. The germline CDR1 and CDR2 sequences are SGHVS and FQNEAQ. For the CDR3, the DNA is TGTGCCAGCAGCTCGACAGTGGCCTATGGCTACACCTTC. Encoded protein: CASSSTVAYGYTF.

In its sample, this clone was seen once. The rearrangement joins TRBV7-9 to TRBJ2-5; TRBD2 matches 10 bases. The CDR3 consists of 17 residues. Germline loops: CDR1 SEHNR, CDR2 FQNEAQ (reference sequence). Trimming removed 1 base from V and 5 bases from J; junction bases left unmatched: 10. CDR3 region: CASSLGASGSLLETQYF. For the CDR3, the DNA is TGTGCCAGCAGCTTAGGAGCTAGCGGGAGTTTATTGGAGACCCAGTACTTC.

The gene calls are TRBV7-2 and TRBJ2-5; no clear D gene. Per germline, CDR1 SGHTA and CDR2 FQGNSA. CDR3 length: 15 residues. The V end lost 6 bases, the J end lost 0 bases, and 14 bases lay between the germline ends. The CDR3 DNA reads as TGTGCCAGCAGTCCCTCGTCCGCGTACCAAGAGACCCAGTACTTC. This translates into CASSPSSAYQETQYF.

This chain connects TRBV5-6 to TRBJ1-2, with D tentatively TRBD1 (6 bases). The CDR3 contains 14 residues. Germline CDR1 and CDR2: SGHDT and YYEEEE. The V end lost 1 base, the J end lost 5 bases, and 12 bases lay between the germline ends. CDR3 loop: CASSLLAGVYGYTF. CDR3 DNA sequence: TGTGCCAGCAGCTTGTTAGCAGGGGTATATGGCTACACCTTC.

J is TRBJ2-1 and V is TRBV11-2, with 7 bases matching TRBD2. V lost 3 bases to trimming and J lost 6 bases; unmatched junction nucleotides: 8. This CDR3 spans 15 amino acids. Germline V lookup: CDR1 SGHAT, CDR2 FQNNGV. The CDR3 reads CASSFLAGLPNEQFF. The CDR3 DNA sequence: TGTGCCAGCAGCTTTTTAGCGGGTCTCCCCAATGAGCAGTTCTTC. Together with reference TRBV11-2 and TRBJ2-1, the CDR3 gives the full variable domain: EAGVAQSPRYKIIEKRQSVAFWCNPISGHATLYWYQQILGQGPKLLIQFQNNGVVDDSQLPKDRFSAERLKGVDSTLKIQPAKLEDSAVYLCASSFLAGLPNEQFFGPGTRLTVL.

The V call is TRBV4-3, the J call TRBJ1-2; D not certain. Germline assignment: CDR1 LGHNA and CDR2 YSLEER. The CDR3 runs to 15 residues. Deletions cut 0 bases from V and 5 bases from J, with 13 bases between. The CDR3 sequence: CASSQDEWAAYGYTF. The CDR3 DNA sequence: TGCGCCAGCAGCCAAGATGAGTGGGCAGCTTATGGCTACACCTTC.

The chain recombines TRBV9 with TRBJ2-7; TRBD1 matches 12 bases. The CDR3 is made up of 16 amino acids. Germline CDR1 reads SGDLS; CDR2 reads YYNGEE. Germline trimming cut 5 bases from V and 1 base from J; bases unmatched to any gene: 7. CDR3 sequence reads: CASSARGQGASYEQYF. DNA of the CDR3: TGTGCCAGCAGTGCAAGGGGACAGGGGGCATCCTACGAGCAGTACTTC.

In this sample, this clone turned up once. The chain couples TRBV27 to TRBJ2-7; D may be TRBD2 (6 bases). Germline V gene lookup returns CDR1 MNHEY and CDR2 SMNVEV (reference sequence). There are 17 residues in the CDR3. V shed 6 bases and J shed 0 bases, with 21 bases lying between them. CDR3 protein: CASSLHSLALSSYEQYF. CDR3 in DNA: TGTGCCAGCAGCCTTCACTCCCTAGCGCTCAGCTCCTACGAGCAGTACTTC.

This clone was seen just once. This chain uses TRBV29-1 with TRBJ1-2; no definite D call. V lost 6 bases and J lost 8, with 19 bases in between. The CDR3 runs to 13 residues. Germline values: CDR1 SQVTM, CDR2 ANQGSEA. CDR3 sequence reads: CSVEDWAVWGYTF. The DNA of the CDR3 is TGCAGCGTGGAGGACTGGGCGGTGTGGGGCTACACCTTC.